This entry concerns a single T cell receptor (beta chain). The genomic DNA of each subset was split evenly across several immunoSEQ plates. Here immunoSEQ multiplex PCR was the method, and the copy in TCRdb shows in-frame clones only, minus some. The table shows 1.4 million or so clones, with 98% occurring only once. This entry belongs to a study of shared clonotypes between healthy human individuals. Overall study context: Three plates were used per donor for CD4 naive, three for CD4 memory, two for CD8 naive and one for CD8 memory.

Germline-derived CDR1 and CDR2 are SGHRS and YFSETQ. Unmatched junction bases numbered 4, after V lost 4 bases and J lost 7 bases. The CDR3 sequence is 15 residues long. The specimen sequenced was naive CD4+ T cells sorted from blood. Indicated subset: CD45RA+ positively selected. The sequence was collected from a man aged 25-40 years in good health. This chain connects TRBV5-1 to TRBJ2-1; 14 bases fit TRBD2. CDR3 sequence (DNA): TGCGCCAGCAGCGCGGGACTAGCGGGGGATAATGAGCAGTTCTTC. Translated, it gives CASSAGLAGDNEQFF.